The 17 T cell receptor beta chains listed next were all sequenced from one sample in a study of T cell responses to AZD1222 COVID-19 vaccine. Data came from immunoSEQ multiplex PCR; TCRdb stores just in-frame clones and leaves some out. Among more than 80,000 clones listed, about 92% were seen once. The sequencing here drew on peripheral blood, taken 28 days after the second AZD1222 dose. The receptor source for this set is an adult who received the AZD1222 COVID-19 vaccine.

The V gene is TRBV15, the J gene TRBJ2-3; no definite D call. This CDR3 has 13 residues. From germline, CDR1 is LNHNV and CDR2 YYDKDF (reference sequence). Trimming took off 6 bases at V and 0 bases at J, with 7 bases between the two ends. CDR3 amino acids: CATRMPSTDTQYF. CDR3 DNA sequence: TGTGCCACCAGAATGCCTAGCACAGATACGCAGTATTTT.

The chain joins TRBV12-3 or TRBV12-4 to TRBJ2-2; D is undetermined. With 8 bases removed from V and 3 bases from J, the gap between germline ends came to 4 bases. The CDR3 has 11 amino acids. CDR3 DNA sequence: TGTGCCAGCGGTTACACCGGGGAGCTGTTTTTT. Amino acids: CASGYTGELFF.

About this clone: Other DNA sequences within the sample encode an identical CDR3. The genes are TRBV13 and TRBJ2-7; TRBD2 agrees at 12 bases. The CDR3 is 15 amino acids. V shed 4 bases and J 5 bases; nucleotides not matched to a gene: 6. Germline CDR1 and CDR2: PRHDT and FYEKMQ (reference sequence). In DNA, the CDR3 is TGTGCCAGCAGCTCCCGACTAGCGGGGGCCCACGAGCAGTACTTC. Protein sequence: CASSSRLAGAHEQYF.

The V and J genes are TRBV11-1 and TRBJ2-1; possible D gene TRBD2, 6 bases. V lost 6 bases to trimming and J lost 8 bases, with 17 bases between them. The length of the CDR3 is 14 residues. The germline V gene encodes CDR1 SGHAT and CDR2 FQDESV (reference sequence). The CDR3 DNA reads TGTGCCAGCAGATCCGCGGGGCTGGGCGATGAGCAGTTCTTC. As protein: CASRSAGLGDEQFF.

The chain links TRBV6-2 or TRBV6-3 to TRBJ2-2; D unclear. The CDR3 length is 14 residues. V gave up 4 bases and J gave up 1 base, with 7 bases separating them. Germline V CDR1 and CDR2: MNHEY, SVGEGT. The CDR3 bases are TGTGCCAGCAGTTTTTTGAAGAACACCGGGGAGCTGTTTTTT. Translated, it gives CASSFLKNTGELFF.

This clone was counted at least ten times. V gene TRBV7-6 combines with J gene TRBJ2-1; 10 bases are shared with TRBD2. In germline, CDR1 is SGHVS, CDR2 FNYEAQ. The ends lost 1 base at V and 7 bases at J; junction bases unmatched: 10. The length of the CDR3 is 17 residues. The CDR3 nucleotides read TGTGCCAGCAGCTTAGGTTCGGTAGCGGGGGGCCGGAATGAGCAGTTCTTC. This sequence encodes CASSLGSVAGGRNEQFF.

The chain uses TRBV5-5 and TRBJ1-4; D uncertain. CDR1 is SGHKS and CDR2 is YYEKEE in the germline V gene (reference sequence). V lost 4 bases and J lost 3, with 10 bases in between. The CDR3 has 14 amino acids. The CDR3 loop reads CASSPLGSNEKLFF. In nucleotides, the CDR3 is TGTGCCAGCAGCCCCCTGGGGTCTAATGAAAAACTGTTTTTT.

The chain uses TRBV9 and TRBJ2-5; 9 bases fit TRBD2. Germline V lookup: CDR1 SGDLS, CDR2 YYNGEE. CDR3 size: 15 residues. The V segment lost 7 bases and the J segment 2 bases; nucleotides outside the gene matches: 9. The CDR3 region is CASSPGLAGQETQYF. The CDR3 nucleotides are TGTGCCAGCTCCCCCGGCCTAGCGGGGCAAGAGACCCAGTACTTC.

The chain is built from TRBV7-9 and TRBJ1-5; possibly TRBD1 for D (6 bases). The CDR3 covers 15 residues. V lost 2 bases, J lost 6 bases, and 14 bases lay in between. CDR1 is SEHNR and CDR2 is FQNEAQ in the germline V gene (reference sequence). The DNA for the CDR3 is TGTGCCAGCAGCTTATCGGGGGCTGTCGTTCAGCCCCAGCATTTT. Translation gives CASSLSGAVVQPQHF.

This chain joins TRBV12-3 or TRBV12-4 and TRBJ1-2; D may be TRBD1 (5 bases). V lost 6 bases and J 7 bases, leaving 12 bases between the germline ends. This CDR3 is 12 amino acids long. The CDR3 here is CASRIPGAGYTF. Written as DNA, the CDR3 is TGTGCCAGCAGAATCCCCGGGGCTGGCTACACCTTC.

The chain carries TRBV4-1 and TRBJ1-1, with a weak D call TRBD1 (6 bases). CDR1 MGHRA and CDR2 YSYEKL come from the germline V gene. The CDR3 is 14 residues long. V gave up 4 bases and J gave up 2 bases, with 11 bases separating them. The CDR3 loop reads CASSPGQKNTEAFF. In DNA form, the CDR3 reads TGCGCCAGCAGCCCAGGACAGAAAAACACTGAAGCTTTCTTT.

J is TRBJ2-7 and V is TRBV5-1; 7 nucleotides agree with TRBD1. The CDR3 runs to 14 residues. Germline values: CDR1 SGHRS, CDR2 YFSETQ. Losses at the gene ends were 7 bases for V and 6 bases for J; bases not matched to a gene: 13. The CDR3 loop is CASGTGQRTGEQYF. The CDR3 region has the DNA TGCGCCAGCGGCACGGGACAGAGGACTGGCGAGCAGTACTTC.

The chain has TRBV12-3 or TRBV12-4 and TRBJ1-1; weak D call: TRBD1 (5 bases). Trimming took 7 bases from V and 4 from J, leaving 13 bases between them. The CDR3 spans 13 residues. CDR3 residues: CASTDQGGTEAFF. Here the CDR3 DNA reads TGTGCCAGCACTGACCAGGGTGGCACTGAAGCTTTCTTT.

This clone was seen a single time. The chain combines TRBV6-5 with TRBJ1-1; D is undetermined. Trimming left V 3 bases short and J 2 bases short, with 13 bases between. The CDR3 sequence is 15 residues long. CDR1 is MNHEY and CDR2 is SVGAGI in the germline V gene. The CDR3 region is CASSYVGRRNTEAFF. CDR3 DNA: TGTGCCAGCAGTTATGTGGGTCGGAGAAACACTGAAGCTTTCTTT.

The rearrangement joins TRBV29-1 to TRBJ2-7; 7 bases line up with TRBD2. CDR1 is SQVTM, CDR2 ANQGSEA, per germline. Trimming removed 5 bases from V and 1 base from J; junction bases left unmatched: 8. The CDR3 is 14 amino acids. CDR3 coding DNA: TGCAGCGTTCGCAAACTGGGGGGGTCCTACGAGCAGTACTTC. Its translation is CSVRKLGGSYEQYF.

This clone was counted a single time. The chain joins TRBV5-4 to TRBJ1-2, with D uncertain. Germline assignment: CDR1 SGHNT and CDR2 YYREEE (reference sequence). V lost 3 bases and J 3 bases, leaving 12 bases between the germline ends. The CDR3 has 14 amino acids. CDR3 loop: CASSSSMGDYGYTF. In nucleotides, the CDR3 is TGTGCCAGCAGCTCCAGCATGGGTGACTATGGCTACACCTTC.

The chain carries TRBV6-5 and TRBJ1-2; D gene unclear. Germline V gene sequence: CDR1 MNHEY, CDR2 SVGAGI. This CDR3 contains 13 residues. V was trimmed by 9 bases and J by 3 bases, leaving 14 bases between them. CDR3 DNA sequence: TGTGCCAGAAATGGACGTAGAGACTATGGCTACACCTTC. It specifies CARNGRRDYGYTF.